The entry below gives a single T cell receptor beta chain sequence along with its context. Its antigen is currently unknown. With 5 bases clipped from V and 0 bases from J, the junction kept 20 bases outside the gene matches. Per germline, CDR1 SGHAT and CDR2 FQNNGV. The CDR3 has 20 amino acids. The study co-extracted DNA and RNA from around 18-30 mg of unsorted bulk tissue. Surgical resection served as treatment for the primary liver carcinoma of these patients. The data were obtained in a study of tumor-infiltrating lymphocytes in primary liver carcinoma. Overall study results and limits: Reduced overlap was seen in tumor-adjacent and tumor-blood pairs versus tumor region pairs.

The template, roughly 550 ng total RNA, yielded TCR beta cDNA made with a constant-region primer. Three nested multiplex PCR rounds of slightly modified ARM-PCR generated TCR beta libraries. Each of the first two PCR rounds ran approximately 10 cycles with TRBV1-TRBV30 forward and C-beta reverse primers. TCRdb recomputed calls from the multiplex PCR reads with MiXCR, one row per CDR3 protein. The sample consists of some 110,000 distinct CDR3 sequences, around 80% of them appearing once. Source material: liver tumor tissue from sampling region 3. Subset meaning: tumor region T3, left-lateral pole. The sequence was obtained from a man aged 40-50 years with primary liver carcinoma and hepatitis B virus infection. This chain joins TRBV11-2 and TRBJ2-7; TRBD2 matches 9 bases. CDR3 bases: TGTGCCAGCAGCATGAGGGAGGTGAGGACTAGCGAGCTCAGCTCCTACGAGCAGTACTTC. Encoded protein: CASSMREVRTSELSSYEQYF.